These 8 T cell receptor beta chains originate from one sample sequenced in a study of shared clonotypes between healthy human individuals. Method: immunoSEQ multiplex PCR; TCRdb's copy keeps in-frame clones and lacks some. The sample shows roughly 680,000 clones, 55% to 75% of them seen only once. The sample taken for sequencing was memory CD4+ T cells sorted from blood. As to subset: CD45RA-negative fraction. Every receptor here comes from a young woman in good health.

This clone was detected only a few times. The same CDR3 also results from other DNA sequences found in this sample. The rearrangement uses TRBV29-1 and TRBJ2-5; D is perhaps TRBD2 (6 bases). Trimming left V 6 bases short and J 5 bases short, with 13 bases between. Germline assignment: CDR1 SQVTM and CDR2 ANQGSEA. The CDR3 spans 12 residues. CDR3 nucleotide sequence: TGCAGCGTGGTGGGACTCGCGGAGACCCAGTACTTC. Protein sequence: CSVVGLAETQYF.

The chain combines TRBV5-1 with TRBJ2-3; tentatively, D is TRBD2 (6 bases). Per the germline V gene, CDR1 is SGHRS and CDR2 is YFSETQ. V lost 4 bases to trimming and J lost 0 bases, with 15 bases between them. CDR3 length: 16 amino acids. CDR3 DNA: TGCGCCAGCAGCCTGATCGGCGGGGTTAGCACAGATACGCAGTATTTT. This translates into CASSLIGGVSTDTQYF.

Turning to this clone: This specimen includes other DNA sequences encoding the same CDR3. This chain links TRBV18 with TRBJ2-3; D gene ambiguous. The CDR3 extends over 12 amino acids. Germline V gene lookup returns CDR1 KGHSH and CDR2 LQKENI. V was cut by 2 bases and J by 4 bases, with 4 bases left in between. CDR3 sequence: CASSPDSDTQYF. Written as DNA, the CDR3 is TGTGCCAGCTCACCAGATTCAGATACGCAGTATTTT.

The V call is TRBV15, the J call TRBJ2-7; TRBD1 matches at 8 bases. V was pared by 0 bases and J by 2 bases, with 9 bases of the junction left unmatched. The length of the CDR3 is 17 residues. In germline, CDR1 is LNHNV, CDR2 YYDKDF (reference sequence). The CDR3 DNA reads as TGTGCCACCAGCAGAGACCTAGCGACAGGGGATACCTACGAGCAGTACTTC. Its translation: CATSRDLATGDTYEQYF.

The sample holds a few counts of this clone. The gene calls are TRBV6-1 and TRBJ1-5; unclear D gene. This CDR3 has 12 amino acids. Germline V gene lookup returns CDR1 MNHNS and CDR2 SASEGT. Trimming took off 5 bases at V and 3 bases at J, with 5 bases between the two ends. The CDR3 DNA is TGTGCCAGCAGTCCAGTCAATCAGCCCCAGCATTTT. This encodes CASSPVNQPQHF.

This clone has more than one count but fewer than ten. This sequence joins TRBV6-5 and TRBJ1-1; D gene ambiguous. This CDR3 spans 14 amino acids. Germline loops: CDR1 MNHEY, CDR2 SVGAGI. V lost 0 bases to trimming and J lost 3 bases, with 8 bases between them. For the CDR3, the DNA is TGTGCCAGCAGTTACTCCGGACTGGACACTGAAGCTTTCTTT. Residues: CASSYSGLDTEAFF.

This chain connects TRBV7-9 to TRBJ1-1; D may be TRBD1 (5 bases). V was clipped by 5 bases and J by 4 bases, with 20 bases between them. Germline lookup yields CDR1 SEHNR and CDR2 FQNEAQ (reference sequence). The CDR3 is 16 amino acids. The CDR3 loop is CASSPRPGAGGTEAFF. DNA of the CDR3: TGTGCCAGCAGCCCACGGCCTGGGGCGGGGGGCACTGAAGCTTTCTTT.

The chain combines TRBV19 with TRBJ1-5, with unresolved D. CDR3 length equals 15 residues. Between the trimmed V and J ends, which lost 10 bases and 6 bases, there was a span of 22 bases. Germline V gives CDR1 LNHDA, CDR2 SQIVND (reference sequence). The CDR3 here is CATRLHLGGGQPQHF. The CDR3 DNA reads TGTGCCACCCGTTTGCACCTAGGTGGCGGTCAGCCCCAGCATTTT.